The clone carrying this T cell receptor (beta chain) was seen a few times. Its antigen remains unknown. This entry comes from a study of blood T cells in healthy people across ages. Study-wide results and limits: With age, beta diversity per million T cells declined roughly linearly, significantly by about 37.

The CDR3 spans 14 residues. Germline lookup yields CDR1 ENHRY and CDR2 SYGVKD. Unmatched junction bases numbered 4, after V lost 6 bases and J lost 4 bases. Alongside a J-beta primer mix, a sample-barcoded 5' primer served in a second PCR lasting roughly 7 to 11 cycles. MiXCR, run by TCRdb on the 5' RACE reads, gives a single entry per CDR3 protein. The sample comprises roughly 700,000 distinct CDR3 sequences, around a quarter of which are singletons, and more than 8.5% rests with the top ten. The sample was also reused in another study, on T cells of mothers and their children. That investigation notes: Maternal samples each gave over 9 million TCR beta CDR3 reads, and child samples approximately 3 million each.

The clonotype comes from a boy younger than 18 in good health. V gene TRBV10-3 combines with J gene TRBJ2-5, with TRBD1 matching over 11 bases. Specimen: blood. As DNA, the CDR3 is TGTGCCATCAGGGGACAGGGGGTCGCAGAGACCCAGTACTTC. As protein: CAIRGQGVAETQYF.